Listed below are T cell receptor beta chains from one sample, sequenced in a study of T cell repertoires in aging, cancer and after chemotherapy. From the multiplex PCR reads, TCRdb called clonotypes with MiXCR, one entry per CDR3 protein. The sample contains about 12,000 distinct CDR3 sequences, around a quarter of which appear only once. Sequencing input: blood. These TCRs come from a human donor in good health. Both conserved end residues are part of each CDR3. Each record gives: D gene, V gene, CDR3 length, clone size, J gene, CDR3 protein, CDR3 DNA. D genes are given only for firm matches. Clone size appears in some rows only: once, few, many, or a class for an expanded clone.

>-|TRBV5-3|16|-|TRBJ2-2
CASSFMGPANTGELFF
TGCGCCAGCAGCTTTATGGGACCGGCGAACACCGGGGAGCTGTTTTTT
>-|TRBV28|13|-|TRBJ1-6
CASTSGSRLSLHF
TGTGCCAGCACCTCGGGGAGCCGTCTTTCCCTCCACTTT
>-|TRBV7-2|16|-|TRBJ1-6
CASSFWGATYNSPLHF
TGTGCCAGCAGCTTTTGGGGGGCCACCTATAATTCACCCCTCCACTTT
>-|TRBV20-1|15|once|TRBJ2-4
CSARHQGIAKNIQYF
TGCAGTGCTAGACACCAGGGGATCGCCAAAAACATTCAGTACTTC
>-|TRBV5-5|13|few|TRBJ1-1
CASRAGWNTEAFF
TGTGCCAGCAGAGCTGGGTGGAACACTGAAGCTTTCTTT
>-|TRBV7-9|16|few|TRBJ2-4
CASSLDPFGAKNIQYF
TGTGCCAGCAGCTTGGACCCATTTGGGGCCAAAAACATTCAGTACTTC
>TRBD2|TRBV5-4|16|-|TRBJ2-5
CVSSIRLAGGFETQYF
TGTGTCAGCAGCATAAGACTAGCGGGGGGGTTTGAGACCCAGTACTTC
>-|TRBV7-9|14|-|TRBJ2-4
CASSLSEGMNIQYF
TGTGCCAGCAGCTTATCGGAGGGTATGAACATTCAGTACTTC
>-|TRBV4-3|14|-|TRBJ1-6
CASSLQAENSPLHF
TGTGCCAGCAGCCTTCAGGCGGAAAATTCACCCCTCCACTTT
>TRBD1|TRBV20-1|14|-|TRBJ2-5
CSAIRDRAPETQYF
TGCAGTGCTATCCGGGACAGGGCGCCAGAGACCCAGTACTTC
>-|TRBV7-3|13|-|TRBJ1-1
CASSLRAEGQAFF
TGTGCCAGCAGCTTAAGGGCGGAGGGTCAAGCTTTCTTT
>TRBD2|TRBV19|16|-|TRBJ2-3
CASSPLSGGAADTQYF
TGTGCCAGTAGTCCCCTGAGCGGGGGGGCTGCAGATACGCAGTATTTT
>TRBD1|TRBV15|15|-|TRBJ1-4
CATSTEQGRDEKLFF
TGTGCCACCAGCACCGAACAGGGGCGGGATGAAAAACTGTTTTTT
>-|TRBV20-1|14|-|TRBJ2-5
CSASGGALSETQYF
TGCAGTGCTAGTGGGGGGGCCCTCTCGGAGACCCAGTACTTC
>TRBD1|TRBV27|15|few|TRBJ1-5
CASSLGGGVGQPQHF
TGTGCCAGCAGTTTGGGAGGGGGCGTAGGTCAGCCCCAGCATTTT
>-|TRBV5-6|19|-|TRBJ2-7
CASSFEGIRRLTSPIEQYF
TGTGCCAGCAGCTTCGAGGGCATACGAAGACTCACGAGCCCCATCGAGCAGTACTTC
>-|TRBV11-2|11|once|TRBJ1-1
CASSPGHQAFF
TGTGCCAGCAGCCCGGGGCATCAAGCTTTCTTT
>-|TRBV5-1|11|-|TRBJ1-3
CASSPGNTIYF
TGCGCCAGCAGCCCCGGAAACACCATATATTTT
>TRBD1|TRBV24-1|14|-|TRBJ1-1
CATSDRGRDTEAFF
TGTGCCACCAGTGATAGGGGGCGCGACACTGAAGCTTTCTTT
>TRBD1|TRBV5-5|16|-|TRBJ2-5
CASSPRADRVQETQYF
TGTGCCAGCAGCCCGAGGGCGGACAGGGTGCAAGAGACCCAGTACTTC
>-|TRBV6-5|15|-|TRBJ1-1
CASSYSDSQNTEAFF
TGTGCCAGCAGTTACTCGGACTCCCAGAACACTGAAGCTTTCTTT
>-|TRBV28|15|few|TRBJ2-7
CASSLFQGGSYEQYF
TGTGCCAGCAGTTTATTTCAGGGCGGTAGCTACGAGCAGTACTTC
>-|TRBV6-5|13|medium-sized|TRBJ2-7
CASSYRDSYEQYF
TGTGCCAGCAGTTACCGTGACAGCTACGAGCAGTACTTC
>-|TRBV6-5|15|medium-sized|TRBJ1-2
CASSYGSGSLGGYTF
TGTGCCAGCAGTTACGGCTCAGGGAGTTTAGGTGGCTACACCTTC
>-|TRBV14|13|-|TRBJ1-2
CASSHQPGYGYTF
TGTGCCAGCAGCCACCAACCTGGCTATGGCTACACCTTC
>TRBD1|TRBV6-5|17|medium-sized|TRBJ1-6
CASSRPGTGTFNSPLHF
TGTGCCAGCAGCCGTCCCGGGACAGGGACCTTTAATTCACCCCTCCACTTT
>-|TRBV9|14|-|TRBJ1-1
CASSVGTVAGGAFF
TGTGCCAGCAGCGTAGGGACCGTCGCCGGTGGAGCTTTCTTT
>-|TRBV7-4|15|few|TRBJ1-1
CASSSSPGVNTEAFF
TGTGCCAGCAGCTCTTCCCCAGGCGTGAACACTGAAGCTTTCTTT
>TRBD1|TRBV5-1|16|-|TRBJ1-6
CASSWVTGDNNSPLHF
TGCGCCAGCAGCTGGGTGACAGGGGATAATAATTCACCCCTCCACTTT
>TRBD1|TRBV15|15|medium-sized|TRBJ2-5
CATSRGTGGAETQYF
TGTGCCACCAGCAGAGGGACAGGGGGCGCAGAGACCCAGTACTTC
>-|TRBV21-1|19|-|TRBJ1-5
CASSKEGCFIIYSNQPQHF
TGTGCCAGCAGCAAAGAGGGGTGTTTCATTATTTATAGCAATCAGCCCCAGCATTTT
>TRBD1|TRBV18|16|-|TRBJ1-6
CASSPPGGGPNSPLHF
TGTGCCAGCTCACCTCCCGGAGGGGGCCCGAATTCACCCCTCCACTTT
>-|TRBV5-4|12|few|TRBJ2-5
CASSWDEETQYF
TGTGCCAGCAGCTGGGACGAAGAGACCCAGTACTTC
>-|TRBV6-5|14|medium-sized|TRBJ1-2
CASSYSLSYYGYTF
TGTGCCAGCAGTTACTCACTCAGCTACTATGGCTACACCTTC
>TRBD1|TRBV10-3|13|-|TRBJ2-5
CATSRQGVETQYF
TGTGCCACTTCGCGCCAGGGGGTAGAGACCCAGTACTTC
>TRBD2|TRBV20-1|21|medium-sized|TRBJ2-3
CSASPRPRTSGTYYSTDTQYF
TGCAGTGCTAGTCCCCGCCCTCGGACTAGCGGGACCTACTATAGCACAGATACGCAGTATTTT
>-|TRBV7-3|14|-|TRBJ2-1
CASKKGGSYNEQFF
TGTGCCAGTAAGAAGGGCGGCTCCTACAATGAGCAGTTCTTC
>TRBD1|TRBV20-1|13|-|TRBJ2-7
CRSRDRGSYEQYF
TGCCGTTCAAGGGACAGGGGCTCGTACGAGCAGTACTTC
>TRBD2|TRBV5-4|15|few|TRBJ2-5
CASSIGLAGGETQYF
TGTGCCAGCAGCATAGGACTAGCTGGAGGAGAGACCCAGTACTTC
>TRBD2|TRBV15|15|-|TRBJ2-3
CATSRDSGGADTQYF
TGTGCCACCAGCAGAGATAGCGGGGGGGCAGATACGCAGTATTTT
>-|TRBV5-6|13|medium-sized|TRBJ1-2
CASSDIRGGGYTF
TGTGCCAGCAGCGACATCAGGGGAGGTGGCTACACCTTC
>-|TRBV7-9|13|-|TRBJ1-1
CASSSRVLTEAFF
TGTGCCAGCAGCTCTAGGGTCCTCACTGAAGCTTTCTTT
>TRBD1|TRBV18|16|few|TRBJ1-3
CASSPPTGSNRNTIYF
TGTGCCAGCTCACCCCCGACAGGGAGTAATAGAAACACCATATATTTT